These T cell receptor beta chains were read from a single sample in a study of OX40 agonist ivuxolimab in advanced cancers. TCRdb keeps only in-frame clones here, not all; method: immunoSEQ multiplex PCR. The sample has roughly 68,000 clones, 75% to 85% seen once. The sequencing here drew on CD4+ or CD8+ T cells sorted from blood, taken in a trial of the OX40 agonist ivuxolimab. The receptors derive from an adult with an advanced solid tumor such as melanoma, head and neck, liver or kidney cancer. The CDR3 runs from the conserved cysteine through the conserved F or W. D genes are given only for firm matches. Not every row has a clone size; where given, it reads once, few, many or a size class.

CDR3: CASNFREIGYTF; DNA: TGTGCCAGCAACTTTAGGGAGATAGGCTACACCTTC; D: .; size: few; J: TRBJ1-2; V: TRBV28
CDR3: CASSSNQGGGRDEQYF; DNA: TGTGCCAGCAGCTCCAACCAGGGAGGTGGTAGAGACGAGCAGTACTTC; D: .; size: .; J: TRBJ2-7; V: TRBV28
CDR3: CASSHEVEGETQYF; DNA: TGCGCCAGCAGCCACGAGGTAGAGGGAGAGACCCAGTACTTC; D: .; size: .; J: TRBJ2-5; V: TRBV4-3
CDR3: CASSLMGHQMDTEAFF; DNA: TGTGCCAGCAGTTTAATGGGACATCAAATGGACACTGAAGCTTTCTTT; D: .; size: medium-sized; J: TRBJ1-1; V: TRBV28
CDR3: CASSTEPGAEGNDEQYF; DNA: TGTGCCAGCAGTACGGAACCAGGGGCCGAAGGAAACGACGAGCAGTACTTC; D: .; size: .; J: TRBJ2-7; V: TRBV28
CDR3: CASSIPTSEYEQYF; DNA: TGTGCCAGCAGTATCCCCACTAGCGAGTACGAGCAGTACTTC; D: TRBD2; size: .; J: TRBJ2-7; V: TRBV6-4
CDR3: CASSYRAGGYEQYF; DNA: TGTGCCAGCAGTTATAGGGCAGGGGGTTACGAGCAGTACTTC; D: TRBD1; size: .; J: TRBJ2-7; V: TRBV6-6
CDR3: CAWSETGGSEKLFF; DNA: TGTGCCTGGAGTGAGACAGGGGGCAGTGAAAAACTGTTTTTT; D: TRBD1; size: .; J: TRBJ1-4; V: TRBV30
CDR3: CASSLRGGDEQYF; DNA: TGCGCCAGCAGCTTGCGGGGCGGCGACGAGCAGTACTTC; D: .; size: .; J: TRBJ2-7; V: TRBV5-1
CDR3: CASSVDRDTEAFF; DNA: TGTGCCAGTAGTGTCGACAGGGACACTGAAGCTTTCTTT; D: TRBD1; size: .; J: TRBJ1-1; V: TRBV19
CDR3: CASSGFFSGLLYSTDTQYF; DNA: TGTGCCAGCTCGGGGTTCTTCAGCGGACTTCTTTATAGCACAGATACGCAGTATTTT; D: .; size: .; J: TRBJ2-3; V: TRBV13
CDR3: CASSGGQDHEQFF; DNA: TGTGCCAGCAGCGGCGGACAGGACCATGAGCAGTTCTTC; D: TRBD1; size: .; J: TRBJ2-1; V: TRBV5-4
CDR3: CASSPGQGGEKLFF; DNA: TGTGCCAGCAGCCCGGGACAGGGCGGCGAAAAACTGTTTTTT; D: TRBD1; size: .; J: TRBJ1-4; V: TRBV9
CDR3: CASSLDRESRQYF; DNA: TGTGCCAGCAGCCTGGACAGGGAATCACGGCAGTACTTC; D: TRBD1; size: .; J: TRBJ2-7; V: TRBV7-9
CDR3: CASSLGRTGVATDTQYF; DNA: TGTGCCAGCAGCTTAGGCAGAACGGGAGTAGCCACAGATACGCAGTATTTT; D: .; size: .; J: TRBJ2-3; V: TRBV7-3
CDR3: CASSFTGASEAFF; DNA: TGTGCCAGCAGTTTTACAGGGGCCTCTGAAGCTTTCTTT; D: TRBD1; size: few; J: TRBJ1-1; V: TRBV6-1
CDR3: CASSVDSGEGRQYF; DNA: TGTGCCAGCAGCGTCGATAGCGGCGAGGGGAGGCAGTACTTC; D: .; size: .; J: TRBJ2-7; V: TRBV9
CDR3: CAISEANEQFF; DNA: TGTGCCATCAGTGAAGCTAATGAGCAGTTCTTC; D: .; size: .; J: TRBJ2-1; V: TRBV10-3
CDR3: CASSQDNGRGGTNTEAFF; DNA: TGCGCCAGCAGCCAAGATAATGGTCGGGGGGGGACCAACACTGAAGCTTTCTTT; D: .; size: .; J: TRBJ1-1; V: TRBV4-3
CDR3: CASSRQGAAEYEQYF; DNA: TGTGCCAGCAGCAGACAGGGGGCGGCTGAGTACGAGCAGTACTTC; D: TRBD1; size: .; J: TRBJ2-7; V: TRBV7-2
CDR3: CASSYGGTGSYEQYF; DNA: TGTGCCAGCAGTTACGGCGGGACAGGCTCCTACGAGCAGTACTTC; D: TRBD1; size: .; J: TRBJ2-7; V: TRBV6-5
CDR3: CASSNRNMNTEAFF; DNA: TGTGCCAGCAGTAACAGGAACATGAACACTGAAGCTTTCTTT; D: .; size: .; J: TRBJ1-1; V: TRBV6-5
CDR3: CASRWGQGNNQPQHF; DNA: TGTGCCAGCAGATGGGGACAGGGCAACAATCAGCCCCAGCATTTT; D: TRBD1; size: once; J: TRBJ1-5; V: TRBV28
CDR3: CASSPKGSRLNTEAFF; DNA: TGTGCCAGCAGCCCCAAAGGGTCGAGGCTGAACACTGAAGCTTTCTTT; D: .; size: few; J: TRBJ1-1; V: TRBV6-6
CDR3: CASSLAGGNQPQHF; DNA: TGTGCCAGCAGCTTGGCAGGGGGTAATCAGCCCCAGCATTTT; D: TRBD1; size: .; J: TRBJ1-5; V: TRBV5-4
CDR3: CASSYSNRAMNTEAFF; DNA: TGTGCCAGCAGTTACTCGAACAGGGCAATGAACACTGAAGCTTTCTTT; D: .; size: few; J: TRBJ1-1; V: TRBV6-5
CDR3: CASSDRAHNEKLFF; DNA: TGTGCCAGCAGCGATCGGGCTCATAATGAAAAACTGTTTTTT; D: .; size: .; J: TRBJ1-4; V: TRBV13
CDR3: CASSQQATGSGNTIYF; DNA: TGCGCCAGCAGCCAACAAGCGACAGGTTCGGGAAACACCATATATTTT; D: .; size: .; J: TRBJ1-3; V: TRBV4-3
CDR3: CASSRSQGSILNEQFF; DNA: TGTGCCAGCAGCCGAAGTCAGGGATCAATTTTAAATGAGCAGTTCTTC; D: .; size: .; J: TRBJ2-1; V: TRBV7-2
CDR3: CASSQDQTSGRKYF; DNA: TGCGCCAGCAGCCAAGATCAGACTAGCGGGAGAAAGTACTTC; D: TRBD2; size: few; J: TRBJ2-7; V: TRBV4-3
CDR3: CASSSIGKGETGELFF; DNA: TGTGCCAGCAGTTCTATTGGGAAGGGAGAGACCGGGGAGCTGTTTTTT; D: .; size: .; J: TRBJ2-2; V: TRBV27
CDR3: CASSGPTSGNEYF; DNA: TGCGCCAGCAGCGGTCCTACTAGCGGCAACGAATATTTT; D: TRBD2; size: once; J: TRBJ2-3; V: TRBV5-1
CDR3: CASSLLLAGDNEQFF; DNA: TGCGCCAGCAGCTTGCTGCTAGCGGGAGACAATGAGCAGTTCTTC; D: TRBD2; size: .; J: TRBJ2-1; V: TRBV5-1
CDR3: CASSRDRAKNIQYF; DNA: TGTGCCAGCAGCCGGGACAGAGCCAAAAACATTCAGTACTTC; D: TRBD1; size: once; J: TRBJ2-4; V: TRBV11-1
CDR3: CASSDAGGTGLYGYTF; DNA: TGTGCCAGCAGTGACGCTGGCGGGACAGGCTTATATGGCTACACCTTC; D: TRBD1; size: .; J: TRBJ1-2; V: TRBV6-1
CDR3: CASSLAGENYGYTF; DNA: TGCGCCAGCAGCTTGGCAGGGGAGAACTATGGCTACACCTTC; D: .; size: .; J: TRBJ1-2; V: TRBV5-1
CDR3: CASSLGGAEGPQHF; DNA: TGTGCCAGCTCCCTTGGCGGGGCCGAGGGGCCCCAGCATTTT; D: .; size: .; J: TRBJ1-5; V: TRBV7-9
CDR3: CASSARTGGGDEQFF; DNA: TGTGCCAGCAGCGCGAGGACAGGGGGCGGGGATGAGCAGTTCTTC; D: TRBD1; size: .; J: TRBJ2-1; V: TRBV2
CDR3: CASSPGQGGYNEQFF; DNA: TGTGCCAGCAGCCCCGGACAGGGGGGGTACAATGAGCAGTTCTTC; D: TRBD1; size: .; J: TRBJ2-1; V: TRBV7-2
CDR3: CASSPPTGIYGYTF; DNA: TGTGCCAGCTCACCACCGACAGGGATCTATGGCTACACCTTC; D: TRBD1; size: .; J: TRBJ1-2; V: TRBV18
CDR3: CASSLAPGSYEQYF; DNA: TGCGCCAGCAGCTTGGCCCCGGGATCCTACGAGCAGTACTTC; D: .; size: few; J: TRBJ2-7; V: TRBV5-1
CDR3: CASSPPMGNRGYGYTF; DNA: TGTGCCAGCTCACCACCGATGGGAAATAGAGGATATGGCTACACCTTC; D: .; size: .; J: TRBJ1-2; V: TRBV18
CDR3: CASSPIGGGGHDGLEEKLFF; DNA: TGTGCCAGCAGCCCCATAGGGGGGGGTGGACATGACGGCCTCGAGGAAAAACTGTTTTTT; D: .; size: .; J: TRBJ1-4; V: TRBV11-3
CDR3: CASSVQLARYNEQFF; DNA: TGTGCCAGCAGTGTGCAACTAGCCCGTTACAATGAGCAGTTCTTC; D: .; size: .; J: TRBJ2-1; V: TRBV6-1
CDR3: CASSRWAASSYNEQFF; DNA: TGTGCCAGTAGTCGGTGGGCTGCGAGCTCCTACAATGAGCAGTTCTTC; D: .; size: .; J: TRBJ2-1; V: TRBV19
CDR3: CASSLAGLAGDLYEQYF; DNA: TGTGCCAGCAGCTTAGCGGGACTAGCGGGAGATCTGTACGAGCAGTACTTC; D: TRBD2; size: .; J: TRBJ2-7; V: TRBV7-2
CDR3: CASSLTGLGDEQFF; DNA: TGTGCCAGCAGCTTAACTGGGCTAGGGGATGAGCAGTTCTTC; D: .; size: .; J: TRBJ2-1; V: TRBV7-3
CDR3: CASRKDSRSTDTQYF; DNA: TGTGCCAGTAGGAAGGACTCCAGAAGCACAGATACGCAGTATTTT; D: .; size: .; J: TRBJ2-3; V: TRBV19
CDR3: CASSRAGGGYTF; DNA: TGTGCCAGTAGTCGGGCAGGGGGAGGCTACACCTTC; D: TRBD1; size: once; J: TRBJ1-2; V: TRBV19
CDR3: CASRTGREKLFF; DNA: TGTGCCAGCAGGACCGGTCGGGAAAAACTGTTTTTT; D: .; size: few; J: TRBJ1-4; V: TRBV2
CDR3: CASRRTSGRPPYEQYF; DNA: TGTGCCAGCAGGCGGACTAGCGGGAGGCCACCCTACGAGCAGTACTTC; D: TRBD2; size: .; J: TRBJ2-7; V: TRBV27
CDR3: CASSHDTDGQGRANEKLFF; DNA: TGCGCCAGCAGCCACGATACCGATGGACAGGGGCGAGCTAATGAAAAACTGTTTTTT; D: TRBD1; size: .; J: TRBJ1-4; V: TRBV4-3
CDR3: CASRVQAEDTEAFF; DNA: TGTGCCAGCAGAGTACAGGCTGAGGACACTGAAGCTTTCTTT; D: .; size: .; J: TRBJ1-1; V: TRBV6-4
CDR3: CASRELGRGTGELFF; DNA: TGTGCCAGTAGAGAGTTGGGGAGAGGGACCGGGGAGCTGTTTTTT; D: .; size: .; J: TRBJ2-2; V: TRBV19
CDR3: CATASPGLATWADTQYF; DNA: TGTGCCACCGCATCTCCGGGACTAGCCACATGGGCAGATACGCAGTATTTT; D: TRBD2; size: .; J: TRBJ2-3; V: TRBV28
CDR3: CARVSDSKCQPQHF; DNA: TGTGCCAGAGTATCTGACAGTAAGTGTCAGCCCCAGCATTTT; D: .; size: .; J: TRBJ1-5; V: TRBV5-4
CDR3: CASSEVGGGKQPQHF; DNA: TGTGCCAGCAGTGAAGTAGGAGGGGGAAAGCAGCCCCAGCATTTT; D: .; size: .; J: TRBJ1-5; V: TRBV6-1
CDR3: CSVDRLTGETQYF; DNA: TGCAGCGTTGATCGTCTAACAGGAGAGACCCAGTACTTC; D: .; size: .; J: TRBJ2-5; V: TRBV29-1
CDR3: CASSLDTGPNEQYF; DNA: TGCGCCAGCAGCTTGGATACAGGGCCCAACGAGCAGTACTTC; D: .; size: .; J: TRBJ2-7; V: TRBV5-1